This T cell receptor (beta chain) was found in a study of identifying expanded T cells in peripheral blood. With respect to this clone: No antigen is known for it.

During the collection period, no donor immune events like infections were recorded. Study findings and constraints: Clone count variance between approximately two-week samples rose with total template count.

The table came from immunoSEQ multiplex PCR; TCRdb's copy has only in-frame clones and leaves some out. The table has 100,000 or so clones, roughly 85% seen once; the top ten hold about a sixth. The CDR3 totals 16 residues. Trimming shortened V by 1 base and J by 2 bases, and 15 bases separated the two germline ends. Germline V lookup: CDR1 SQVTM, CDR2 ANQGSEA. Sequenced material: blood. This rearrangement joins TRBV29-1 to TRBJ2-1, with D perhaps given as TRBD1 or TRBD2 (5 bases each). The sequence was collected from a person between 18 and 70 years old in good health. The CDR3 nucleotides read TGCAGCGTTGAAGTTGGGACGGGGAGCACCTACAATGAGCAGTTCTTC. It encodes CSVEVGTGSTYNEQFF.